The 10 T cell receptor beta chains reported below all come from one sample, sequenced in a study of somatic mutations in cytotoxic T cells in rheumatoid arthritis. Clones were sequenced by immunoSEQ multiplex PCR, and TCRdb holds only the in-frame ones, with some missing. Of more than 9,000 clones in the sample, around 80% were seen once. The sample consisted of CD8+ T cells sorted from blood. Every receptor here comes from an adult with rheumatoid arthritis.

The chain uses TRBV7-6 and TRBJ1-5; D is uncertain. From germline, CDR1 is SGHVS and CDR2 FNYEAQ. There are 15 residues in the CDR3. Trimming took 5 bases from V and 0 from J, leaving 11 bases between them. The CDR3 loop is CASSLGKYSNQPQHF. CDR3 sequence (DNA): TGTGCCAGCAGCCTCGGGAAATATAGCAATCAGCCCCAGCATTTT.

This clone showed up just once. The V call is TRBV30, the J call TRBJ2-7; D is possibly TRBD1 (5 bases). Trimming pared 2 bases from V and 7 bases from J, leaving 12 bases between. CDR1 is GTSNPN, CDR2 SVGIG, per germline (reference sequence). CDR3 length equals 12 residues. The CDR3: CAWSRRVGEQYF. The CDR3 DNA is TGTGCCTGGAGTCGCAGGGTGGGAGAGCAGTACTTC.

V gene TRBV9 combines with J gene TRBJ1-1, with 8 nucleotides matching TRBD1. Germline CDR1 reads SGDLS; CDR2 reads YYNGEE. Trimming took 0 bases from V and 6 from J; bases not matched to a gene: 10. The CDR3 sequence is 16 residues long. The CDR3 reads CASSVGADRELAEAFF. The CDR3 coding sequence is TGTGCCAGCAGCGTAGGTGCGGACAGGGAGCTGGCTGAAGCTTTCTTT.

The V gene is TRBV2, the J gene TRBJ1-2; weak D call: TRBD1 (5 bases). The ends were cut back, 4 bases at V and 1 base at J, with 10 bases in the middle. The germline CDR1 and CDR2 sequences are SNHLY and FYNNEI. There are 14 residues in the CDR3. CDR3 sequence (DNA): TGTGCCAGCAGTGGTGGGGCAGATAACTATGGCTACACCTTC. Translated, it gives CASSGGADNYGYTF. The full variable domain, completed using reference TRBV2 and TRBJ1-2, is EPEVTQTPSHQVTQMGQEVILRCVPISNHLYFYWYRQILGQKVEFLVSFYNNEISEKSEIFDDQFSVERPDGSNFTLKIRSTKLEDSAMYFCASSGGADNYGYTFGSGTRLTVV.

The gene calls are TRBV9 and TRBJ2-2; tentatively, D is TRBD2 (5 bases). CDR1 is SGDLS, CDR2 YYNGEE, per germline. The CDR3 is made up of 13 amino acids. The CDR3 DNA follows: TGTGTTAGTAGTCGGGATGGCACCGGGGAGCTGTTTTTT. This encodes CVSSRDGTGELFF.

V gene TRBV7-9 combines with J gene TRBJ2-2; D call uncertain. Deletions cut 5 bases from V and 2 bases from J, with 0 bases between. Germline assignment: CDR1 SEHNR and CDR2 FQNEAQ (reference sequence). The CDR3 extends over 11 amino acids. The CDR3 nucleotides read TGTGCCAGCAGCAACACCGGGGAGCTGTTTTTT. Its translation is CASSNTGELFF.

The chain links TRBV9 to TRBJ2-6; a possible D gene is TRBD2 (6 bases). The germline V gene has CDR1 SGDLS and CDR2 YYNGEE. V gave up 0 bases and J gave up 2 bases, with 6 bases separating them. This CDR3 has 15 residues. The CDR3 here is CASSVGEAGANVLTF. Written as DNA, the CDR3 is TGTGCCAGCAGCGTAGGGGAGGCTGGGGCCAACGTCCTGACTTTC.

The chain carries TRBV9 and TRBJ1-1; D is perhaps TRBD1 (5 bases). This CDR3 has 16 residues. Germline loops: CDR1 SGDLS, CDR2 YYNGEE. Trimming took 0 bases from V and 1 from J, leaving 13 bases between them. This CDR3 reads CASSVVGQGANTEAFF. The CDR3 bases are TGTGCCAGCAGCGTAGTGGGGCAGGGAGCGAACACTGAAGCTTTCTTT.

V and J are TRBV6-6 and TRBJ2-7; 8 bases are a match to TRBD1. With 6 bases clipped from V and 7 bases from J, the junction kept 14 bases outside the gene matches. CDR3 length: 15 residues. Germline loops: CDR1 MNHNY, CDR2 SVGAGI (reference sequence). CDR3 nucleotides: TGTGCCAGCAGACTCCTCCAGCAGGGGGCGAGGGAGCAGTACTTC. Protein product: CASRLLQQGAREQYF.

This chain joins TRBV7-9 and TRBJ2-7; a weak D match, TRBD2 (6 bases). The CDR3 consists of 14 residues. Trimming cost V 4 bases and J 2 bases, with 12 bases left between them. Germline V gives CDR1 SEHNR, CDR2 FQNEAQ (reference sequence). The CDR3 spells CASSYFTGAYEQYF. DNA of the CDR3: TGTGCCAGCAGCTACTTCACGGGGGCCTACGAGCAGTACTTC.